This TCR beta chain was sequenced for a study of naive and memory T cell subsets. Germline lookup yields CDR1 DFQATT and CDR2 SNEGSKA (reference sequence). The CDR3 is 12 amino acids. V gave up 0 bases and J gave up 9 bases, with 9 bases separating them. There are a few counts of this clonotype. Its antigen is currently unknown. An equimolar mix of two oligonucleotides served as the beta constant-region primer for TRBC1 and TRBC2. Four rounds of PCR amplified the ligated cDNA using nested alpha and beta constant-region primers plus SP2. Ligation attached a single-stranded oligonucleotide with a 12-nucleotide UMI and the SP2 primer to the cDNA 3' end. TCRdb analysed the UMI-ligation and nested PCR reads with MiXCR anew, one entry per CDR3 protein. Of 100,000 to 150,000 distinct CDR3 sequences in the sample, 35% to 40% were seen once. Study-level points and caveats: Clonotypes here are unpaired alpha or beta chain sequences. From naive to CM, EM and EMRA, diversity decreased and Gini increased.

Alpha and beta libraries were amplified separately from the second PCR onward. This TCR was sampled from a human donor in good health. This rearrangement joins TRBV20-1 to TRBJ1-5; the D is unclear. The sequenced sample consisted of central memory CD4+ T cells from blood. CDR3 nucleotides: TGCAGTGCTAGAGATCGGCGTCGGCCCCAGCATTTT. It specifies CSARDRRRPQHF.